A selection of T cell receptor beta chains follows, all from one sample in a study of blood T cell repertoires in COVID-19. Some clones are missing from TCRdb's copy, which holds only in-frame ones; the method was immunoSEQ multiplex PCR. The sample lists 200,000 or so clones; 80% to 90% were seen once. The specimen was peripheral blood. The receptors stem from a woman aged 70-85 years with acute or convalescent COVID-19. The CDR3 runs from the conserved cysteine through the conserved F or W. D genes are given only for firm matches. Size is stated for part of the rows, as once, few or many counts, or as a class when the clone is expanded.

V gene	J gene	CDR3 length	clone size	D gene	CDR3 DNA	CDR3 protein
TRBV19	TRBJ1-1	15	.	.	TGTGCCAGTAGTATAGGGGCCTTTGGGAACACTGAAGCTTTCTTT	CASSIGAFGNTEAFF
TRBV9	TRBJ2-7	15	.	TRBD1	TGTGCCAGCAGCCCGAGACAGGGAACGGGGTACGAGCAGTACTTC	CASSPRQGTGYEQYF
TRBV12-3/TRBV12-4	TRBJ2-1	12	.	.	TGTGCCAGCAGTCCGGAGGGCAATGAGCAGTTCTTC	CASSPEGNEQFF
TRBV5-6	TRBJ2-7	13	.	.	TGTGCCAGCAGTTGGGCGATGGGGGGCGAGCAGTACTTC	CASSWAMGGEQYF
TRBV28	TRBJ1-2	15	.	.	TGTGCCAGCACCGCGAGTCGAGGCAAACTCTATGGCTACACCTTC	CASTASRGKLYGYTF
TRBV6-1	TRBJ1-1	13	.	.	TGTGCCAGCAGTGAACCAAAGAACACTGAAGCTTTCTTT	CASSEPKNTEAFF
TRBV6-5	TRBJ2-7	13	.	.	TGTGCCAGCAGTACAGAAAGGGGGTACGAGCAGTACTTC	CASSTERGYEQYF
TRBV4-1	TRBJ1-3	15	.	.	TGCGCCAGCAGCCAAGAACCAGGGACTGGAAACACCATATATTTT	CASSQEPGTGNTIYF
TRBV2	TRBJ1-5	15	once	TRBD1	TGTGCCAGCGGACAGGGGGCTCAAACAAATCAGCCCCAGCATTTT	CASGQGAQTNQPQHF
TRBV27	TRBJ1-6	16	few	.	TGTGCCAGCAGTTTAGGCCCAGGGACTCCTAATTCACCCCTCCACTTT	CASSLGPGTPNSPLHF
TRBV4-2	TRBJ2-3	16	.	TRBD1	TGTGCCAGCAGCCAAGAGCGACAGGGGGCTACAGATACGCAGTATTTT	CASSQERQGATDTQYF
TRBV6-6	TRBJ2-2	16	.	TRBD2	TGTGCCAGCAGTTACCTGGGACTAGCGGGGACCGGGGAGCTGTTTTTT	CASSYLGLAGTGELFF
TRBV5-1	TRBJ1-1	14	.	TRBD1	TGCGCCAGCAGCTCAACAGGGGGCGTCACTGAAGCTTTCTTT	CASSSTGGVTEAFF
TRBV28	TRBJ1-2	14	.	.	TGTGCCAGCAGACCGGGAGGGATGGGCTATGGCTACACCTTC	CASRPGGMGYGYTF
TRBV27	TRBJ2-1	16	.	TRBD2	TGTGCCAGCAGAGGGACTAGCGGGTCATCCTACAATGAGCAGTTCTTC	CASRGTSGSSYNEQFF
TRBV9	TRBJ1-2	11	once	.	TGTGCCAGCGGAGGTAACTATGGCTACACCTTC	CASGGNYGYTF